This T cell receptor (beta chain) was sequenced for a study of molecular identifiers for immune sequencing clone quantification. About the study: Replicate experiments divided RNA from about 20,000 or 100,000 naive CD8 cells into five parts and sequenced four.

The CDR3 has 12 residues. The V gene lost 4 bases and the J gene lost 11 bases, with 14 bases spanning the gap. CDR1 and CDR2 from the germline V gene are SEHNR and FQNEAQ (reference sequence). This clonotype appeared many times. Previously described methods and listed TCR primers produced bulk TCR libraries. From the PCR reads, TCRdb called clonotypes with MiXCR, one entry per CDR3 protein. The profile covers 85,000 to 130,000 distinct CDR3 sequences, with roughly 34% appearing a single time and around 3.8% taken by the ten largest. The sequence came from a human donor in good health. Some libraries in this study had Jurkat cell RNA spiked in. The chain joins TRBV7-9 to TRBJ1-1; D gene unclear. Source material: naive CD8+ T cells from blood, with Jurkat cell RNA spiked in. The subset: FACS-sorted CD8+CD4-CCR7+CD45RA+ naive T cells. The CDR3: CASSYSAPEAFF. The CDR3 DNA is TGTGCCAGCAGCTATTCGGCCCCGGAGGCTTTCTTT. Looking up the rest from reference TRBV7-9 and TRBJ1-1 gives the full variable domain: DTGVSQNPRHKITKRGQNVTFRCDPISEHNRLYWYRQTLGQGPEFLTYFQNEAQLEKSRLLSDRFSAERPKGSFSTLEIQRTEQGDSAMYLCASSYSAPEAFFGQGTRLTVV.